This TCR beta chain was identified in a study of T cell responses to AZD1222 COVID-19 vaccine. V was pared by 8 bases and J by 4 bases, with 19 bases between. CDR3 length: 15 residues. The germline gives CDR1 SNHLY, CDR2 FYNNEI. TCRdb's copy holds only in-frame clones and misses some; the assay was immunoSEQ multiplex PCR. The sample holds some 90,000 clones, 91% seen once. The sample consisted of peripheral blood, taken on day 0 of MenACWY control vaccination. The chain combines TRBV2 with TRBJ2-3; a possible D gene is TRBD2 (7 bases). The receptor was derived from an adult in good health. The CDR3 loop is CASGSVGRGADTQYF. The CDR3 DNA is TGTGCCAGCGGATCAGTTGGGAGGGGGGCAGATACGCAGTATTTT.